Listed below are T cell receptor beta chains from one sample, sequenced in a study of blood T cell repertoires in COVID-19. TCRdb keeps only in-frame clones here, not all; method: immunoSEQ multiplex PCR. The table shows a few hundred thousand clones, with 70% to 90% occurring only once. Specimen: peripheral blood. Every receptor here comes from a middle-aged man who had recovered from COVID-19. Both conserved end residues are part of each CDR3. A D gene is named only where the DNA matches it firmly. Size is stated for part of the rows, as once, few or many counts, or as a class when the clone is expanded.

D gene	V gene	J gene	clone size	CDR3 protein	CDR3 DNA
TRBD2	TRBV5-4	TRBJ2-1	-	CASSQAGFEQFF	TGTGCCAGCAGCCAAGCGGGATTTGAGCAGTTCTTC
-	TRBV2	TRBJ1-2	-	CASSDIGGYTF	TGTGCCAGCAGTGATATCGGGGGCTACACCTTC
-	TRBV7-6	TRBJ1-4	-	CASSFGGNGLGEKLFF	TGTGCCAGCAGCTTTGGAGGAAATGGGCTGGGTGAAAAACTGTTTTTT
TRBD1	TRBV3-1/TRBV3-2	TRBJ1-2	-	CASSLQGLGYTF	TGTGCCAGCAGCCTACAGGGGTTAGGCTACACCTTC
-	TRBV28	TRBJ1-2	-	CASSTQGRTNYGYTF	TGTGCCAGCAGCACTCAGGGGCGGACTAACTATGGCTACACCTTC
TRBD1	TRBV6-1	TRBJ1-5	-	CASSEGTGVSNQPQHF	TGTGCCAGCAGTGAAGGTACAGGGGTTAGCAATCAGCCCCAGCATTTT
TRBD2	TRBV3-1/TRBV3-2	TRBJ2-7	-	CASSQDMASGTYEQYF	TGTGCCAGCAGCCAAGATATGGCTAGCGGTACCTACGAGCAGTACTTC
TRBD1	TRBV5-1	TRBJ2-7	-	CASSPGTGPYEQYF	TGCGCCAGCAGCCCCGGGACAGGACCCTACGAGCAGTACTTC
TRBD2	TRBV24-1	TRBJ2-5	-	CATSDPPGGVRETQYF	TGTGCCACCAGTGACCCTCCCGGGGGGGTCCGAGAGACCCAGTACTTC
-	TRBV15	TRBJ1-4	-	CATSRDRRGGSVEKLFF	TGTGCCACCAGCAGAGATCGGAGAGGGGGAAGTGTTGAAAAACTGTTTTTT
-	TRBV3-1/TRBV3-2	TRBJ2-7	-	CASSQDRQSYEQYF	TGTGCCAGCAGCCAAGATCGTCAGTCCTACGAGCAGTACTTC
-	TRBV7-9	TRBJ1-2	-	CASSLVGARGYTF	TGTGCCAGCAGCTTAGTAGGGGCTCGCGGCTACACCTTC
TRBD1	TRBV19	TRBJ1-2	-	CASGDRGQGYGYTF	TGTGCCAGTGGGGACAGGGGGCAAGGCTATGGCTACACCTTC
-	TRBV2	TRBJ2-3	-	CASTRNRDNTDTQYF	TGTGCCAGCACAAGAAACCGGGACAACACAGATACGCAGTATTTT
-	TRBV6-5	TRBJ1-1	-	CASSFYPANTEAFF	TGTGCCAGCAGTTTCTATCCCGCGAACACTGAAGCTTTCTTT
-	TRBV5-1	TRBJ2-7	-	CASSLGVERGSYEQYF	TGCGCCAGCAGCTTGGGAGTGGAGCGTGGCTCCTACGAGCAGTACTTC
-	TRBV5-1	TRBJ2-2	-	CASSSSETGYGELFF	TGCGCCAGCAGCTCCTCAGAGACAGGCTACGGGGAGCTGTTTTTT
-	TRBV2	TRBJ2-5	-	CASRGHLVQETQYF	TGTGCCAGCAGAGGACACTTGGTTCAAGAGACCCAGTACTTC
-	TRBV2	TRBJ2-7	few	CASGRLASYEQYF	TGTGCCAGCGGCCGCCTAGCCTCCTACGAGCAGTACTTC
-	TRBV28	TRBJ1-1	-	CASSLSQGNTEAFF	TGTGCCAGCAGTTTATCACAGGGGAACACTGAAGCTTTCTTT
-	TRBV5-4	TRBJ2-7	-	CASSPGTPGAYEQYF	TGTGCCAGCAGCCCCGGGACACCGGGCGCCTACGAGCAGTACTTC
-	TRBV3-1/TRBV3-2	TRBJ2-1	-	CASSHLTSPVEQFF	TGTGCCAGCAGCCACCTGACTAGTCCAGTGGAGCAGTTCTTC
TRBD1	TRBV7-6	TRBJ1-2	-	CASSLTGTGDYGYTF	TGTGCCAGCAGCTTAACCGGGACAGGAGACTATGGCTACACCTTC
TRBD2	TRBV18	TRBJ2-1	-	CASSPPSGKYNEQFF	TGTGCCAGCTCACCGCCTAGCGGGAAATACAATGAGCAGTTCTTC
-	TRBV6-6	TRBJ1-2	-	CASSLQGLDYGYTF	TGTGCCAGCAGTTTACAGGGATTGGACTATGGCTACACCTTC
-	TRBV18	TRBJ2-3	few	CASSPMIRVTDTQYF	TGTGCCAGCTCCCCGATGATTCGGGTCACAGATACGCAGTATTTT